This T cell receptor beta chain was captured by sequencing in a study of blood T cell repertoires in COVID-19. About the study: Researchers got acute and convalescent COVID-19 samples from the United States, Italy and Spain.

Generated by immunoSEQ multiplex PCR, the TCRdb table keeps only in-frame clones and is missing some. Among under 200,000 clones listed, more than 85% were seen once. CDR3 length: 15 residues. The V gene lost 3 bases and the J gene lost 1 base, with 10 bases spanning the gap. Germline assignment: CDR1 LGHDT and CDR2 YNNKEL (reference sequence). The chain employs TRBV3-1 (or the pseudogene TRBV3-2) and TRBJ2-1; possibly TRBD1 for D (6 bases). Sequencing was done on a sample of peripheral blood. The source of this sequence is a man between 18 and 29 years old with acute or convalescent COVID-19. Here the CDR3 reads CASSQTGVSYNEQFF. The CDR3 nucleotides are TGTGCCAGCAGCCAGACAGGTGTTTCCTACAATGAGCAGTTCTTC.